This TCR beta chain comes out of a study of blood T cell repertoires in COVID-19 (TCRdb year 2020). For the wider study: The collaborator samples originated in the United States, Italy and Spain and spanned the acute and convalescent phases of COVID-19. Where HLA class I and class II types were available, the types were taken from metadata supplied by the sample provider, not from assay-based typing. Samples were obtained from the ongoing ImmuneRACE study (first 160 participants) and from over a thousand subjects provided by 6 global collaborators. The prospective study material was composed of cDNA or gDNA derived from T cells, B-cell-depleted T cells, or PBMCs. Sample metadata almost always included a de-identified subject ID, COVID-19 status, age in years and sex. The repertoires were made available in a free public database intended to serve as a resource for research on the immune response to SARS-CoV-2. The dataset comprised deeply sampled blood TCRbeta repertoires from subjects exposed to, actively infected with, or recovered from COVID-19. Points the paper makes about the study in general: How much clinical and demographic metadata was included differed by source and by participant, and the metadata was provided uncurated.

CDR1 and CDR2 (SGHRS, YFSETQ) derive from the germline V gene. The CDR3 goes from the cysteine to the phenylalanine over 15 residues. CDR3 DNA only is kept here, 45 bases in frame from base 1. The germline V and J ends show losses of 4 bases and 8 bases respectively, and no gene match explains 9 bases of the junction. TCRbeta CDR3 regions were amplified from genomic DNA by means of the immunoSEQ Assay, a bias-controlled multiplex PCR. From the authors' description of their analysis: Nucleated cell counts per sample were estimated from amplification of reference gene primers within the assay. To quantify the absolute abundance of each unique TCRbeta CDR3 rearrangement, sequence reads were collapsed and filtered. Productive Simpson clonality was computed per sample as the square root of Simpson's diversity index over productive rearrangements. The table comes from immuneACCESS by way of TCRdb, which keeps in-frame sequences with V and J called. Part of the clones is missing from these tables; in studies checked, under half for an unresolved V gene and the rest for unknown reasons. V and J calls and clone size are as listed in that table; D and trimming were resolved from the DNA. The table for this sample lists roughly 570,000 clones; roughly 89% of them were counted only once. Less than 9.5% of the sample lies in the top ten.

With regard to this clone: No cognate antigen has been identified for it. No per-base quality is available; no much larger clone lies one base away.

In Seattle, one collaborating source enrolled patients while the infection was active and tracked those patients longitudinally over the course of disease. Each collaborating institution followed its own protocols to collect whole blood in K2EDTA tubes. For TCRbeta analysis, collaborators shipped samples in one of three forms: frozen whole blood, isolated PBMCs, or DNA extracted from either of those sample types. The clonotype comes from a woman aged 45 to 65 with COVID-19, enrolled during active disease. The sample consisted of peripheral blood. Recombination linked TRBV5-1 to TRBJ1-1, and TRBD1 aligns with 12 junction nucleotides. The CDR3 here reads CASSGDRGLIGEAFF. Here is the DNA: TGCGCCAGCAGCGGGGACAGGGGGCTAATCGGGGAAGCTTTCTTT.